This is a list of T cell receptor beta chains from one sample in a study of T cell repertoires and HLA-DP antigens. The antigens for these receptors are not known. Profiling relied on immunoSEQ multiplex PCR, and the TCRdb table lists in-frame clones only, not all of them. The table records roughly 70,000 clones, around three quarters of them present only once. The specimen sequenced was CD4+ T cells from PBMCs. Receptors were obtained from a man between 60 and 75 years old in good health and CMV-seronegative. CDR3s include the opening cysteine and the closing phenylalanine or tryptophan. Each record gives: CDR3 length, V gene, clone size, J gene, D gene, CDR3 DNA, CDR3 protein. The D gene is left open where the match is weak. A row's size may be missing; if present it is once, few, many or a size class.

cdr3_length: 13; v_call: TRBV4-3; clone_size: .; j_call: TRBJ2-3; d_call: .; cdr3_nt: TGCGCCAGCAGCCAAGACGGCGGCAATACGCAGTATTTT; cdr3_aa: CASSQDGGNTQYF
cdr3_length: 15; v_call: TRBV7-2; clone_size: few; j_call: TRBJ2-7; d_call: .; cdr3_nt: TGTGCCAGCAGCTCCAATTTGGGGCGGGCCTACGAGCAGTACTTC; cdr3_aa: CASSSNLGRAYEQYF
cdr3_length: 13; v_call: TRBV6-5; clone_size: .; j_call: TRBJ2-5; d_call: .; cdr3_nt: TGTGCCAGCCGGTTTAATTATCAGGAGACCCAGTACTTC; cdr3_aa: CASRFNYQETQYF
cdr3_length: 17; v_call: TRBV13; clone_size: .; j_call: TRBJ1-5; d_call: TRBD1; cdr3_nt: TGTGCCAGCAGCGCCGGGACAGGGGGGAATAGCAATCAGCCCCAGCATTTT; cdr3_aa: CASSAGTGGNSNQPQHF
cdr3_length: 18; v_call: TRBV4-1; clone_size: .; j_call: TRBJ2-3; d_call: TRBD2; cdr3_nt: TGCGCCAGCAGCCAAGATGCTAGCGGGACCGAAGAGGCAGATACGCAGTATTTT; cdr3_aa: CASSQDASGTEEADTQYF
cdr3_length: 11; v_call: TRBV30; clone_size: once; j_call: TRBJ2-1; d_call: .; cdr3_nt: TGTGCCGGGACTGGCTACAATGAGCAGTTCTTC; cdr3_aa: CAGTGYNEQFF
cdr3_length: 17; v_call: TRBV27; clone_size: .; j_call: TRBJ2-3; d_call: TRBD2; cdr3_nt: TGTGCCAGCAGTCGCGGACTAGCGGGAGGGCTCACAGATACGCAGTATTTT; cdr3_aa: CASSRGLAGGLTDTQYF
cdr3_length: 14; v_call: TRBV9; clone_size: .; j_call: TRBJ1-5; d_call: TRBD1; cdr3_nt: TGTGCCAGCAGCCAGACAGGGGCCACCCGGCCCCAGCATTTT; cdr3_aa: CASSQTGATRPQHF
cdr3_length: 15; v_call: TRBV4-1; clone_size: .; j_call: TRBJ2-3; d_call: TRBD2; cdr3_nt: TGCGCCAGCGATACTTCGGGACGGCGGGGGGATACGCAGTATTTT; cdr3_aa: CASDTSGRRGDTQYF
cdr3_length: 16; v_call: TRBV9; clone_size: once; j_call: TRBJ2-3; d_call: .; cdr3_nt: TGTGCCAGCAGCGTAGGAGGGGGGGCCAGCACAGATACGCAGTATTTT; cdr3_aa: CASSVGGGASTDTQYF
cdr3_length: 17; v_call: TRBV5-6; clone_size: few; j_call: TRBJ2-5; d_call: .; cdr3_nt: TGTGCCAGCAGCCTGTCCTGGGCTGGCTCCCTTGATGAGACCCAGTACTTC; cdr3_aa: CASSLSWAGSLDETQYF
cdr3_length: 15; v_call: TRBV7-9; clone_size: .; j_call: TRBJ2-7; d_call: TRBD1; cdr3_nt: TGTGCCAGCAGCCCCGGGACAGGGAGCTCCTACGAGCAGTACTTC; cdr3_aa: CASSPGTGSSYEQYF
cdr3_length: 12; v_call: TRBV10-3; clone_size: .; j_call: TRBJ2-2; d_call: .; cdr3_nt: TGTGCCATCAGTGGGGAGGTCGGGGAGCTGTTTTTT; cdr3_aa: CAISGEVGELFF
cdr3_length: 13; v_call: TRBV9; clone_size: .; j_call: TRBJ2-2; d_call: .; cdr3_nt: TGTGCCAGCAGCCGACAGAACACCGGGGAGCTGTTTTTT; cdr3_aa: CASSRQNTGELFF
cdr3_length: 16; v_call: TRBV9; clone_size: .; j_call: TRBJ2-3; d_call: .; cdr3_nt: TGTGCCAGCAGCGTACGGGCTGGCCAAGGGTCAGATACGCAGTATTTT; cdr3_aa: CASSVRAGQGSDTQYF
cdr3_length: 11; v_call: TRBV2; clone_size: .; j_call: TRBJ1-5; d_call: .; cdr3_nt: TGTGCCAGCAGTGAAGGGGGTAGAGGAACTTTT; cdr3_aa: CASSEGGRGTF
cdr3_length: 16; v_call: TRBV7-2; clone_size: .; j_call: TRBJ2-2; d_call: TRBD1; cdr3_nt: TGTGCCAGCAGCTCAGATACCGGGACAGGGGCCGGGGAGCTGTTTTTT; cdr3_aa: CASSSDTGTGAGELFF
cdr3_length: 12; v_call: TRBV6-1; clone_size: .; j_call: TRBJ1-1; d_call: .; cdr3_nt: TGTGCCAGCAGGGTGGGGAACACTGAAGCTTTCTTT; cdr3_aa: CASRVGNTEAFF
cdr3_length: 15; v_call: TRBV6-1; clone_size: few; j_call: TRBJ1-2; d_call: .; cdr3_nt: TGTGCCAGCAGTGAGAATCCAGGCGTTAACTATGGCTACACCTTC; cdr3_aa: CASSENPGVNYGYTF
cdr3_length: 15; v_call: TRBV6-5; clone_size: .; j_call: TRBJ2-5; d_call: TRBD1; cdr3_nt: TGTGCCAGCAGTTACTCGGGGACAGAACAAGAGACCCAGTACTTC; cdr3_aa: CASSYSGTEQETQYF
cdr3_length: 15; v_call: TRBV5-4; clone_size: once; j_call: TRBJ2-7; d_call: .; cdr3_nt: TGTGCCAGCAGCTTTAGGGGGTCTCTGGGGGGCGAGCAGTACTTC; cdr3_aa: CASSFRGSLGGEQYF
cdr3_length: 15; v_call: TRBV7-6; clone_size: .; j_call: TRBJ1-4; d_call: .; cdr3_nt: TGTGCCAGCAGCTCTAAGGTTGCAACTAATGAAAAACTGTTTTTT; cdr3_aa: CASSSKVATNEKLFF
cdr3_length: 18; v_call: TRBV11-2; clone_size: .; j_call: TRBJ2-2; d_call: .; cdr3_nt: TGTGCCAGCAGCCGGGAATTAAGGACCCATAGAGTCACCGGGGAGCTGTTTTTT; cdr3_aa: CASSRELRTHRVTGELFF
cdr3_length: 14; v_call: TRBV6-5; clone_size: .; j_call: TRBJ2-5; d_call: .; cdr3_nt: TGTGCCAGCAGAGCTGCAAGAACGGGAGAGACCCAGTACTTC; cdr3_aa: CASRAARTGETQYF
cdr3_length: 14; v_call: TRBV14; clone_size: many; j_call: TRBJ2-2; d_call: .; cdr3_nt: TGTGCCAGCAGCCAAGATTTCGGAACCGGGGAGCTGTTTTTT; cdr3_aa: CASSQDFGTGELFF
cdr3_length: 15; v_call: TRBV11-2; clone_size: .; j_call: TRBJ1-3; d_call: TRBD1; cdr3_nt: TGTGCCAGCAGCTTACGGACAGGGGCTGGAAACACCATATATTTT; cdr3_aa: CASSLRTGAGNTIYF
cdr3_length: 12; v_call: TRBV30; clone_size: few; j_call: TRBJ1-2; d_call: .; cdr3_nt: TGTGCCTGCCGCTGGGCCGCCGGGGGCTACACCTTC; cdr3_aa: CACRWAAGGYTF
cdr3_length: 17; v_call: TRBV6-1; clone_size: once; j_call: TRBJ1-4; d_call: .; cdr3_nt: TGTGCCAGCAGTGAAAATTCTATGGGGGCAACTAATGAAAAACTGTTTTTT; cdr3_aa: CASSENSMGATNEKLFF
cdr3_length: 15; v_call: TRBV2; clone_size: .; j_call: TRBJ2-7; d_call: TRBD2; cdr3_nt: TGTGCCAGCAGTGAAGGTGGACTAGCGGGCTACGAGCAGTACTTC; cdr3_aa: CASSEGGLAGYEQYF
cdr3_length: 15; v_call: TRBV7-2; clone_size: .; j_call: TRBJ2-5; d_call: TRBD1; cdr3_nt: TGTGCCAGCAGCTCAGGGGGACAGGGGAAAGAGACCCAGTACTTC; cdr3_aa: CASSSGGQGKETQYF
cdr3_length: 13; v_call: TRBV6-4; clone_size: .; j_call: TRBJ1-5; d_call: .; cdr3_nt: TGTGCCAGCAGTGATTCCGGGGGCCAGCCCCAGCATTTT; cdr3_aa: CASSDSGGQPQHF
cdr3_length: 19; v_call: TRBV7-2; clone_size: .; j_call: TRBJ1-4; d_call: TRBD1; cdr3_nt: TGTGCCAGCAGCTTACAGGGACAGGGTGAGAAGAGAATTAATGAAAAACTGTTTTTT; cdr3_aa: CASSLQGQGEKRINEKLFF
cdr3_length: 15; v_call: TRBV19; clone_size: .; j_call: TRBJ1-5; d_call: TRBD1; cdr3_nt: TGTGCCAGTAGCCAGGGACAGGGGGTTTATCAGCCCCAGCATTTT; cdr3_aa: CASSQGQGVYQPQHF
cdr3_length: 12; v_call: TRBV7-8; clone_size: once; j_call: TRBJ2-2; d_call: .; cdr3_nt: TGTGCCAGCAGCTTAAGCACCGGGGAGCTGTTTTTT; cdr3_aa: CASSLSTGELFF
cdr3_length: 14; v_call: TRBV18; clone_size: .; j_call: TRBJ2-3; d_call: .; cdr3_nt: TGTGCCAGCTCACCACCGTTTAGCACAGATACGCAGTATTTT; cdr3_aa: CASSPPFSTDTQYF
cdr3_length: 12; v_call: TRBV28; clone_size: .; j_call: TRBJ1-2; d_call: .; cdr3_nt: TGTGCCAGCAGCACAGGGAACTATGGCTACACCTTC; cdr3_aa: CASSTGNYGYTF
cdr3_length: 13; v_call: TRBV4-1; clone_size: .; j_call: TRBJ1-2; d_call: .; cdr3_nt: TGCGCCAGCAGCCAAGATCAGTTTTATGGCTACACCTTC; cdr3_aa: CASSQDQFYGYTF
cdr3_length: 14; v_call: TRBV30; clone_size: .; j_call: TRBJ2-5; d_call: .; cdr3_nt: TGTGCCTGGAGTGTCACGGGGAAAGAGGGGACCCAGTACTTC; cdr3_aa: CAWSVTGKEGTQYF
cdr3_length: 16; v_call: TRBV9; clone_size: .; j_call: TRBJ2-2; d_call: .; cdr3_nt: TGTGCCAGCAGCGTAGATCCGGGGGCGGGCACCGGGGAGCTGTTTTTT; cdr3_aa: CASSVDPGAGTGELFF
cdr3_length: 13; v_call: TRBV10-2; clone_size: .; j_call: TRBJ2-1; d_call: .; cdr3_nt: TGCGCCAGTCTAGACTCCCGGGGGTTGGGGCAGTTCTTC; cdr3_aa: CASLDSRGLGQFF
cdr3_length: 16; v_call: TRBV4-3; clone_size: .; j_call: TRBJ2-2; d_call: TRBD1; cdr3_nt: TGCGCCAGCAGCCAACACAGGGGGATGAGTACCGGGGAGCTGTTTTTT; cdr3_aa: CASSQHRGMSTGELFF
cdr3_length: 15; v_call: TRBV6-5; clone_size: few; j_call: TRBJ2-1; d_call: TRBD2; cdr3_nt: TGTGCCAGCAGTTACGGGAGGGCCCCGGCAAATGAGCAGTTCTTC; cdr3_aa: CASSYGRAPANEQFF
cdr3_length: 22; v_call: TRBV28; clone_size: once; j_call: TRBJ2-1; d_call: TRBD2; cdr3_nt: TGTGCCAGCAGTTTATCTCTCCAAGGTTTAGCGGGGGGGCGTCACTCGGACAATGAGCAGTTCTTC; cdr3_aa: CASSLSLQGLAGGRHSDNEQFF
cdr3_length: 13; v_call: TRBV6-1; clone_size: .; j_call: TRBJ1-1; d_call: .; cdr3_nt: TGTGCCAGCCTCTCGGAGATGAACACTGAAGCTTTCTTT; cdr3_aa: CASLSEMNTEAFF
cdr3_length: 16; v_call: TRBV9; clone_size: once; j_call: TRBJ2-1; d_call: TRBD2; cdr3_nt: TGTGCCAGCAGCACAGACAGCGGGAGTCGGCACAATGAGCAGTTCTTC; cdr3_aa: CASSTDSGSRHNEQFF
cdr3_length: 17; v_call: TRBV18; clone_size: .; j_call: TRBJ2-6; d_call: .; cdr3_nt: TGTGCCAGCTCATCGCGCGACAGTGGCTCTGGGGCCAACGTCCTGACTTTC; cdr3_aa: CASSSRDSGSGANVLTF